Sequencing of this TCR beta chain was carried out in a study of molecular identifiers for immune sequencing clone quantification. Study in general: In replicates, RNA taken from approximately 20,000 or 100,000 naive CD8 cells was divided five ways, and four portions underwent sequencing.

This clonotype was counted only a few times. Antigen specificity is unknown. TCRdb reanalysed the PCR reads using MiXCR and keeps one entry per CDR3 protein. The sample shows 460,000 or so distinct CDR3 sequences, around a fifth of them seen only once. The CDR3 is 11 residues long. V was trimmed by 8 bases and J by 3 bases, leaving 8 bases between them. Study-level findings and limits: More than 97% of effector molecules, versus under 1% of naive-cell molecules, belonged to clones above 20 RNA copies. Highly expanded clones may be undercounted when identical TCR molecules share barcodes.

The TCR originated in a human donor in good health. Some libraries in this study had Jurkat cell RNA spiked in. The sequenced sample consisted of naive CD8+ T cells from blood, with Jurkat cell RNA spiked in. Documented subset: FACS-sorted CD8+CD4-CCR7+CD45RA+ naive T cells. This rearrangement joins TRBV12-3 or TRBV12-4 to TRBJ2-7, with D perhaps TRBD1 or TRBD2 (5 bases each). The CDR3 here is CASGDLYEQYF. The CDR3 DNA is TGTGCCAGCGGGGACCTCTACGAGCAGTACTTC.